This T cell receptor (beta chain) is drawn from a study of T cell responses to AZD1222 COVID-19 vaccine. The CDR3 runs to 15 residues. The ends lost 4 bases at V and 4 bases at J; junction bases unmatched: 5. The germline gives CDR1 SGHNT, CDR2 YENEEA. As concerns this clone: Its antigen is undetermined.

General study results and limits: The donor cohort was predominantly white British with a female majority, and clonal diversity may have been underestimated. Regions 160-218 and 743-854 held dominance among vaccine-associated CD4 TCRs, which spanned spike.

Clones were read by immunoSEQ multiplex PCR, and TCRdb kept only the in-frame ones, dropping some. The data contain more than 140,000 clones, approximately 88% of them singletons. Specimen: peripheral blood, collected on day 0 of MenACWY control vaccination. The chain recombines TRBV11-3 with TRBJ2-1, with 9 bases that match TRBD2. This receptor was identified in an adult in good health. CDR3 sequence reads: CASSSAGGLYNEQFF. CDR3 coding DNA: TGTGCCAGCAGCTCGGCGGGAGGGCTATACAATGAGCAGTTCTTC.